A single sample is the source of the 9 T cell receptor beta chains below, sequenced in a study of T cells after yellow fever vaccination. TCRdb used MiXCR to reprocess the 5' RACE reads, holding one entry per CDR3 protein. Of about 430,000 distinct CDR3 sequences listed, about 19% are singletons. The material sequenced was PBMCs, taken before the yellow fever booster vaccination. The receptors here all came from a man aged 18 to 30 who received the YFV17D yellow fever vaccine.

This clonotype was observed many times. The rearrangement links TRBV5-1 to TRBJ2-7; D gene unclear. The CDR3 is 12 amino acids. Trimming cost V 0 bases and J 3 bases, with 4 bases left between them. Germline V gives CDR1 SGHRS, CDR2 YFSETQ. For the CDR3, the DNA is TGCGCCAGCAGCTTGGGGTACTACGAGCAGTACTTC. Protein: CASSLGYYEQYF.

This clonotype was recorded at least ten times. V gene TRBV4-1 combines with J gene TRBJ2-1; D ambiguous. Trimming removed 5 bases from V and 5 bases from J, with 10 bases in between. The CDR3 extends over 13 amino acids. Germline CDR1 MGHRA, CDR2 YSYEKL. The CDR3 reads CASSYLGNNEQFF. The CDR3 DNA reads TGCGCCAGCAGCTATCTGGGGAACAATGAGCAGTTCTTC.

This clonotype showed up just a few times. V and J are TRBV20-1 and TRBJ2-7, with unresolved D. The germline gives CDR1 DFQATT, CDR2 SNEGSKA (reference sequence). Trimming took off 0 bases at V and 3 bases at J, with 9 bases between the two ends. This CDR3 spans 13 amino acids. CDR3 in DNA: TGCAGTGCTAGAGAGGAAAGCAGCTACGAGCAGTACGTC. This gives the protein CSAREESSYEQYV.

The chain uses TRBV7-6 and TRBJ1-4; 7 bases fit TRBD1. Germline CDR1 reads SGHVS; CDR2 reads FNYEAQ. The V gene end was trimmed by 5 bases and the J gene end by 0 bases; junction bases not matched to a gene: 12. The CDR3 is 18 residues long. In DNA form, the CDR3 reads TGTGCCAGCAGCACGGACAGGCGGAGGATATCAACTAATGAAAAACTGTTTTTT. Translating gives CASSTDRRRISTNEKLFF.

CDR3 in amino acids: CSSSSGASSYEQYV. CDR3 nucleotide sequence: TGCAGTTCTAGCTCAGGGGCCTCTTCCTACGAGCAGTACGTC. The chain links TRBV20-1 to TRBJ2-7; D might be TRBD1 (6 bases). The CDR3 totals 14 residues. From germline, CDR1 is DFQATT and CDR2 SNEGSKA (reference sequence).

This clonotype was detected only a few times. This chain connects TRBV20-1 to TRBJ1-4; weak D call: TRBD1 (5 bases). Germline CDR1 is DFQATT and CDR2 is SNEGSKA (reference sequence). The CDR3 contains 14 residues. V was pared by 1 base and J by 8 bases, with 14 bases between. The CDR3 region is CSARGGFEGEKLFF. The CDR3 DNA reads as TGCAGTGCTAGAGGCGGCTTTGAGGGGGAAAAACTGTTTTTT.

The chain combines TRBV11-2 with TRBJ1-4; no reliable D call. Trimming stripped 2 bases from V and 2 bases from J, with 15 bases between. The CDR3 contains 17 residues. Germline V lookup: CDR1 SGHAT, CDR2 FQNNGV. The CDR3 protein is CASSLYTFWATNEKLFF. The CDR3 DNA reads as TGTGCCAGCAGCTTATATACATTCTGGGCGACTAATGAAAAACTGTTTTTT.

This clonotype has ten or more counts. The chain recombines TRBV29-1 with TRBJ1-1; D gene uncertain. The CDR3 spans 11 residues. Trimming removed 3 bases at V and 1 base at J, with 3 bases between. Per germline, CDR1 SQVTM and CDR2 ANQGSEA. CDR3 sequence reads: CSVDGNTEAFF. The CDR3 DNA is TGCAGCGTTGACGGGAACACTGAAGCTTTCTTT.

This chain connects TRBV4-1 to TRBJ2-6; 9 bases are shared with TRBD1. J lost 0 bases, V lost 3 bases, and 9 bases had no gene match. CDR3 length equals 19 residues. The germline V gene encodes CDR1 MGHRA and CDR2 YSYEKL. In DNA, the CDR3 is TGCGCCAGCAGCCAGGACCGGGACAGGGTATACTCTGGGGCCAACGTCCTGACTTTC. This sequence encodes CASSQDRDRVYSGANVLTF.